The 9 T cell receptor beta chains reported below all come from one sample, sequenced in a study of cytomegalovirus exposure and HLA in healthy donors. The protocol was immunoSEQ multiplex PCR, while the TCRdb copy is restricted to in-frame clones and leaves out a portion. The data hold hundreds of thousands of clones, with about 90% observed a single time. Source material: PBMCs. The receptors derive from a young man in good health and CMV-seropositive.

This clone showed up just once. This chain connects TRBV30 to TRBJ1-1; the D is unclear. The CDR3 runs 10 residues. Germline loops: CDR1 GTSNPN, CDR2 SVGIG (reference sequence). Trimming left V 7 bases short and J 7 bases short, with 10 bases between. Here the CDR3 DNA reads TGTGCCTCCATCCAGCTTGAAGCTTTCTTT. It encodes CASIQLEAFF.

V and J are TRBV5-1 and TRBJ1-1; 7 positions match TRBD1. From germline, CDR1 is SGHRS and CDR2 YFSETQ. Trimming removed 1 base from V and 0 bases from J; junction bases left unmatched: 6. This CDR3 is 16 amino acids long. CDR3 nucleotides: TGCGCCAGCAGCTTGTCTACGGGACAGATGAACACTGAAGCTTTCTTT. Its protein is CASSLSTGQMNTEAFF.

The chain links TRBV6-1 to TRBJ2-7; D not certain. The CDR3 runs to 15 residues. Deletions cut 2 bases from V and 3 bases from J, with 14 bases between. The germline V gene has CDR1 MNHNS and CDR2 SASEGT. CDR3 nucleotide sequence: TGTGCCAGCAGTGAACGGATTCAGAAACTCTACGAGCAGTACTTC. Protein product: CASSERIQKLYEQYF.

V gene TRBV27 combines with J gene TRBJ1-2; D not resolved. The V gene's germline CDR1 is MNHEY and CDR2 SMNVEV (reference sequence). This CDR3 comprises 14 residues. Trimming stripped 4 bases from V and 6 bases from J, with 15 bases between. CDR3 in DNA: TGTGCCAGCAGTTCCCTCCCTTGGGCCCATGGCTACACCTTC. Encoded protein: CASSSLPWAHGYTF.

This clone came up once. The chain is built from TRBV28 and TRBJ1-2; possible D gene TRBD1, 5 bases. Looked up from germline, CDR1 is MDHEN and CDR2 is SYDVKM. Trimming removed 2 bases from V and 8 bases from J, with 12 bases in between. This CDR3 spans 13 amino acids. CDR3 bases: TGTGCCAGCAGTTTAGTTCGGGGGGGAGGCTACACCTTC. Amino acids: CASSLVRGGGYTF.

The chain has TRBV7-9 and TRBJ2-2; TRBD1 is a possible D gene (6 bases). The germline V gene encodes CDR1 SEHNR and CDR2 FQNEAQ (reference sequence). The CDR3 contains 16 residues. The V gene lost 8 bases and the J gene lost 0 bases, with 16 bases spanning the gap. As DNA, the CDR3 is TGTGCCAGCCGGTTAATCGCAGGGGCGAACACCGGGGAGCTGTTTTTT. This codes for CASRLIAGANTGELFF.

The chain is built from TRBV19 and TRBJ1-5; 7 bases map to TRBD1. The CDR3 has 17 residues. After removal of 6 bases from V and 0 bases from J, the junction contained 11 bases not matched to a gene. Germline V gene data show CDR1 as LNHDA and CDR2 as SQIVND (reference sequence). For the CDR3, the DNA is TGTGCCAGTAGCCCTGTCATAGGGGACAGTAGCAATCAGCCCCAGCATTTT. It specifies CASSPVIGDSSNQPQHF.

The chain links TRBV30 to TRBJ2-3; D perhaps matches TRBD1 (5 bases). CDR1 and CDR2 (germline): GTSNPN, SVGIG (reference sequence). The CDR3 loop spans 13 amino acids. Trimming removed 1 base at V and 6 bases at J, with 11 bases between. The CDR3 loop reads CAWSGQGPDTQYF. For the CDR3, the DNA is TGTGCCTGGAGTGGCCAGGGCCCTGATACGCAGTATTTT.

To note about this clone: The sample holds other DNA sequences that translate to the same CDR3. V is TRBV19 and J is TRBJ2-7; TRBD1 agrees at 7 bases. This CDR3 spans 13 amino acids. The V gene's germline CDR1 is LNHDA and CDR2 SQIVND (reference sequence). The ends lost 5 bases at V and 6 bases at J; junction bases unmatched: 7. CDR3 sequence (DNA): TGTGCCAGTAGTCCGGGACCAGGGGGCGAGCAGTACTTC. This gives the protein CASSPGPGGEQYF.